Presented here are 21 T cell receptor beta chains from one specimen sequenced in a study of blood T cell repertoires in COVID-19. The data were produced by immunoSEQ multiplex PCR, yet TCRdb's version contains in-frame clones alone and is incomplete. This sample carries about 110,000 clones, roughly four fifths of them seen once, and the ten largest clones take roughly 8.2%. Sequences were obtained from peripheral blood. The source is a man between 65 and 85 years old with acute or convalescent COVID-19.

This chain uses TRBV20-1 with TRBJ1-1; no reliable D call. This CDR3 has 11 residues. Germline V CDR1 and CDR2: DFQATT, SNEGSKA (reference sequence). The V and J ends lost 6 bases and 5 bases respectively, with 10 bases between them. CDR3 DNA: TGCAGTGCAGGAGGGCGGACTGAAGCTTTCTTT. Translated: CSAGGRTEAFF.

The chain uses TRBV19 and TRBJ2-1, with 13 bases identical to TRBD2. The CDR3 is 16 amino acids. V lost 4 bases, J lost 5 bases, and 5 bases stayed unmatched. Germline V gene lookup returns CDR1 LNHDA and CDR2 SQIVND (reference sequence). In DNA form, the CDR3 reads TGTGCCAGTAGTACACTACTAGCGGGAGGGAACAATGAGCAGTTCTTC. The encoded protein is CASSTLLAGGNNEQFF.

This rearrangement joins TRBV28 to TRBJ2-1; 8 bases match TRBD1. Per germline, CDR1 MDHEN and CDR2 SYDVKM. The CDR3 runs 14 residues. After removal of 10 bases from V and 9 bases from J, the junction contained 14 bases not matched to a gene. CDR3 residues: CATSQGTGVSEQFF. The CDR3 DNA reads TGTGCCACCTCACAAGGGACAGGTGTTTCTGAGCAGTTCTTC.

This clone was found a few times. V is TRBV5-1 and J is TRBJ2-7, with a tentative D call TRBD2 (7 bases). Trimming left V 5 bases short and J 2 bases short, with 11 bases between. The CDR3 contains 13 residues. Germline V gene lookup returns CDR1 SGHRS and CDR2 YFSETQ. DNA of the CDR3: TGCGCCAGCAGTCAGGGGACTACCTACGAGCAGTACTTC. As protein: CASSQGTTYEQYF.

This rearrangement joins TRBV9 to TRBJ2-2; D call uncertain. From germline, CDR1 is SGDLS and CDR2 YYNGEE. Trimming cost V 0 bases and J 6 bases, with 6 bases left between them. There are 13 residues in the CDR3. CDR3 in DNA: TGTGCCAGCAGCGTAGTAGTGGCCGGGGAGCTGTTTTTT. It encodes CASSVVVAGELFF.

The chain is built from TRBV11-2 and TRBJ2-7; TRBD1 matches at 9 bases. The trim removed 2 bases at V and 2 bases at J, leaving 10 bases unmatched. The CDR3 runs 17 residues. Germline CDR1 reads SGHAT; CDR2 reads FQNNGV. For the CDR3, the DNA is TGTGCCAGCAGCTTAAACCCCCCGGGACAGGGAACCTACGAGCAGTACTTC. Its protein product is CASSLNPPGQGTYEQYF.

The rearrangement joins TRBV19 to TRBJ1-5; no clear D. CDR1 and CDR2 (germline): LNHDA, SQIVND (reference sequence). V gave up 2 bases and J gave up 2 bases, with 4 bases separating them. CDR3 length: 13 amino acids. The CDR3 spells CASSIRGNQPQHF. The DNA for the CDR3 is TGTGCCAGTAGTATACGGGGCAATCAGCCCCAGCATTTT.

This chain joins TRBV3-1 (or the pseudogene TRBV3-2) and TRBJ2-3; 8 positions agree with TRBD2. The CDR3 sequence is 15 residues long. The germline V gene encodes CDR1 LGHDT and CDR2 YNNKEL (reference sequence). V lost 4 bases to trimming and J lost 2 bases; unmatched junction nucleotides: 5. The CDR3 DNA follows: TGTGCCAGCAGCCCTCAGCGGGGGACCACAGATACGCAGTATTTT. Translated, it gives CASSPQRGTTDTQYF.

The chain couples TRBV10-3 to TRBJ1-3; TRBD1 matches at 7 bases. Germline V gene data show CDR1 as ENHRY and CDR2 as SYGVKD. Trimming at V came to 4 bases and at J to 2 bases, leaving 8 bases not matched to a gene. CDR3 length: 16 residues. CDR3 sequence reads: CAISASTGSTGNTIYF. DNA of the CDR3: TGTGCCATCAGTGCCTCGACAGGGAGTACTGGAAACACCATATATTTT.

The chain is built from TRBV9 and TRBJ2-1; TRBD1 agrees at 9 bases. The CDR3 extends over 17 amino acids. Trimming removed 0 bases from V and 6 bases from J; junction bases left unmatched: 10. Germline-derived CDR1 and CDR2 are SGDLS and YYNGEE. The chain's CDR3 is CASSVELWDREGNEQFF. CDR3 bases: TGTGCCAGCAGCGTAGAACTGTGGGACAGGGAGGGCAATGAGCAGTTCTTC.

The J gene is TRBJ1-2, the V gene TRBV5-8; 9 nucleotides line up with TRBD1. Germline CDR1 SGHTS, CDR2 YDEGEE. V gave up 4 bases and J gave up 6 bases; unmatched junction bases: 7. The CDR3 sequence is 14 residues long. The DNA of the CDR3 is TGTGCCAGCAGCACCTTGGACAGGGGCGATGGCTACACCTTC. This sequence encodes CASSTLDRGDGYTF.

The chain has TRBV5-1 and TRBJ2-5, with 12 positions matching TRBD1. The CDR3 is made up of 15 amino acids. Germline V lookup: CDR1 SGHRS, CDR2 YFSETQ. V lost 4 bases and J lost 5; bases outside the gene matches: 6. The CDR3: CASSAGTGGWETQYF. CDR3 bases: TGCGCCAGCAGCGCCGGGACAGGGGGCTGGGAGACCCAGTACTTC.

The chain combines TRBV5-4 with TRBJ1-2, with D maybe TRBD1 (6 bases). This CDR3 has 13 residues. Trimming removed 0 bases at V and 7 bases at J, with 10 bases between. Germline V gene lookup returns CDR1 SGHNT and CDR2 YYREEE (reference sequence). CDR3 in amino acids: CASSLEQGRGYTF. In DNA form, the CDR3 reads TGTGCCAGCAGCTTGGAACAGGGTCGTGGCTACACCTTC. The complete variable domain, with remaining parts taken from reference TRBV5-4 and TRBJ1-2, reads ETGVTQSPTHLIKTRGQQVTLRCSSQSGHNTVSWYQQALGQGPQFIFQYYREEENGRGNFPPRFSGLQFPNYSSELNVNALELDDSALYLCASSLEQGRGYTFGSGTRLTVV.

The chain recombines TRBV21-1 with TRBJ2-1; TRBD2 was called by the table and not checked on the DNA. TRBV21-1 is a known pseudogene. The CDR3 has 19 residues. CDR3 sequence reads: CASSPARRAVAGEGDEQFF. The CDR3 bases are TGTGCCAGCAGCCCGGCCCGGCGGGCGGTAGCGGGAGAGGGCGATGAGCAGTTCTTC.

The V and J genes are TRBV24-1 and TRBJ1-5, with 11 nucleotides matching TRBD1. Trimming at V came to 7 bases and at J to 4 bases, leaving 5 bases not matched to a gene. The CDR3 extends over 15 amino acids. Germline V CDR1 and CDR2: KGHDR, SFDVKD. CDR3 coding DNA: TGTGCCACCAGCGGACAGGGGGCTGGAAATCAGCCCCAGCATTTT. This sequence encodes CATSGQGAGNQPQHF.

The rearrangement joins TRBV28 to TRBJ2-5, with D possibly being TRBD1 (5 bases). V shed 4 bases and J shed 5 bases, with 23 bases lying between them. Germline assignment: CDR1 MDHEN and CDR2 SYDVKM. CDR3 length: 17 amino acids. The DNA of the CDR3 is TGTGCCAGCAGTTCCGGTCGGACCGGGCCAAAGGGGGAGACCCAGTACTTC. This translates into CASSSGRTGPKGETQYF.

The genes are TRBV3-1 (or the pseudogene TRBV3-2) and TRBJ2-1; 8 bases are a match to TRBD1. The V segment lost 6 bases and the J segment 6 bases; nucleotides outside the gene matches: 4. Germline CDR1 reads LGHDT; CDR2 reads YNNKEL (reference sequence). This CDR3 spans 13 amino acids. The CDR3 DNA reads as TGTGCCAGCAGGCCGACAGGGGTCAATGAGCAGTTCTTC. It encodes CASRPTGVNEQFF.

The rearrangement links TRBV6-5 to TRBJ2-7, with TRBD2 as a possible D gene (6 bases). V was cut by 2 bases and J by 7 bases, with 18 bases left in between. The CDR3 runs to 15 residues. From germline, CDR1 is MNHEY and CDR2 SVGAGI. The CDR3 coding sequence is TGTGCCAGCAGTTACCCCCCGGGTCCCGCGGGGGAGCAGTACTTC. This translates into CASSYPPGPAGEQYF.

The chain uses TRBV19 and TRBJ2-7, with 8 positions matching TRBD1. The CDR3 totals 14 residues. The ends lost 4 bases at V and 3 bases at J; junction bases unmatched: 5. From germline, CDR1 is LNHDA and CDR2 SQIVND (reference sequence). CDR3 nucleotides: TGTGCCAGTAGTAACTATGGACAGGGCTACGAGCAGTACTTC. It is translated as CASSNYGQGYEQYF. Using reference TRBV19 and TRBJ2-7 for the parts outside the CDR3, the full variable domain is DGGITQSPKYLFRKEGQNVTLSCEQNLNHDAMYWYRQDPGQGLRLIYYSQIVNDFQKGDIAEGYSVSREKKESFPLTVTSAQKNPTAFYLCASSNYGQGYEQYFGPGTRLTVT.

V gene TRBV7-6 combines with J gene TRBJ2-3, with 9 bases fitting TRBD2. Germline CDR1 SGHVS, CDR2 FNYEAQ. CDR3 size: 15 residues. With 1 base clipped from V and 6 bases from J, the junction kept 5 bases outside the gene matches. CDR3 amino acids: CASSLVVAGADTQYF. CDR3 in DNA: TGTGCCAGCAGCTTAGTGGTAGCGGGGGCGGATACGCAGTATTTT.

The chain has TRBV6-6 and TRBJ1-3; D remains unclear. Germline values: CDR1 MNHNY, CDR2 SVGAGI (reference sequence). CDR3 length: 15 amino acids. The V end lost 0 bases, the J end lost 0 bases, and 6 bases lay between the germline ends. CDR3 sequence: CASSYSSVSGNTIYF. The CDR3 nucleotides are TGTGCCAGCAGTTACTCGAGCGTCTCTGGAAACACCATATATTTT.